This record looks at one T cell receptor beta chain sequence and its context. The data were taken from a study of blood T cell repertoires in COVID-19. CDR1 is MNHEY, CDR2 SVGAGI, per germline. The CDR3 has 13 residues. Trimming shortened V by 2 bases and J by 6 bases, and 10 bases separated the two germline ends. Per the authors' pipeline: Estimation of nucleated cell counts relied on the amplification of reference gene primers. Repertoires were generated with immunoSEQ multiplex PCR, while TCRdb's copy carries only in-frame clones and drops some. V and J calls and clone size are those listed in that table; D and trimming were worked out from the DNA. The profile shows about 340,000 clones, 92% of them singletons.

This rearrangement joins TRBV6-5 to TRBJ1-1; D is unclear. Sequencing used PBMCs or T cells enriched from blood (not recorded which). This clonotype originated in a woman aged 25 to 39 who had recovered from COVID-19. The DNA for the CDR3 is TGTGCCAGCAGTTACGAGGGTGTCTCTGAAGCTTTCTTT. It codes for CASSYEGVSEAFF.